A selection of T cell receptor beta chains follows, all from one sample in a study of T cell responses to AZD1222 COVID-19 vaccine. Some clones are missing from TCRdb's copy, which holds only in-frame ones; the method was immunoSEQ multiplex PCR. Found here are fewer than 150,000 clones, approximately 90% of them singletons; the top ten hold about 1.9%. Source: peripheral blood, taken on day 0 of AZD1222 vaccination. These receptor sequences come from an adult in good health. Each CDR3 is given with its conserved first and last residue. A D gene is named only where the DNA matches it firmly. Size is omitted from some rows. Given values are once, few, many or a class for expanded clones.

V: TRBV11-2; size: once; D: NA; J: TRBJ2-7; DNA: TGTGCCAGCAGCTTTCGGCGTTCCAACGAGCAGTACTTC; CDR3: CASSFRRSNEQYF
V: TRBV27; size: NA; D: NA; J: TRBJ1-6; DNA: TGTGCCAGCAGTCCCAACCCCTATAATTCACCCCTCCACTTT; CDR3: CASSPNPYNSPLHF
V: TRBV5-1; size: NA; D: TRBD1; J: TRBJ1-2; DNA: TGCGCCAGCAGCTTGTCGGACAGGGGCCATGGCTACACCTTC; CDR3: CASSLSDRGHGYTF
V: TRBV29-1; size: NA; D: NA; J: TRBJ1-1; DNA: TGCAGCGTCGCGACGGGTGGCATATTAACTGAAGCTTTCTTT; CDR3: CSVATGGILTEAFF
V: TRBV12-3/TRBV12-4; size: NA; D: NA; J: TRBJ1-6; DNA: TGTGCCAGCAGTCCTGCCTATAATTCACCCCTCCACTTT; CDR3: CASSPAYNSPLHF
V: TRBV24-1; size: NA; D: NA; J: TRBJ2-3; DNA: TGTGCCACCAGTGACCAAAATAGGGATACGCAGTATTTT; CDR3: CATSDQNRDTQYF
V: TRBV18; size: NA; D: NA; J: TRBJ1-1; DNA: TGTGCCAGCTCACCACTTTTTTTACAGGGCATGAACACTGAAGCTTTCTTT; CDR3: CASSPLFLQGMNTEAFF
V: TRBV6-2/TRBV6-3; size: NA; D: NA; J: TRBJ1-1; DNA: TGTGCCAGCAGTATTGACAGGAACACTGAAGCTTTCTTT; CDR3: CASSIDRNTEAFF
V: TRBV5-1; size: NA; D: TRBD1; J: TRBJ1-3; DNA: TGCGCCAGCAGCCGGGACAGGGGAGGTGGAAACACCATATATTTT; CDR3: CASSRDRGGGNTIYF
V: TRBV28; size: NA; D: TRBD2; J: TRBJ2-5; DNA: TGTGCCAGCAGTTTACTTGGGCTAGCGGGAGATTCAGGAGAGACCCAGTACTTC; CDR3: CASSLLGLAGDSGETQYF
V: TRBV5-1; size: few; D: TRBD1; J: TRBJ1-3; DNA: TGCGCCAGCAGCTTGAACCCGGGACAGGGGCAGAGGGGCGGAAACACCATATATTTT; CDR3: CASSLNPGQGQRGGNTIYF